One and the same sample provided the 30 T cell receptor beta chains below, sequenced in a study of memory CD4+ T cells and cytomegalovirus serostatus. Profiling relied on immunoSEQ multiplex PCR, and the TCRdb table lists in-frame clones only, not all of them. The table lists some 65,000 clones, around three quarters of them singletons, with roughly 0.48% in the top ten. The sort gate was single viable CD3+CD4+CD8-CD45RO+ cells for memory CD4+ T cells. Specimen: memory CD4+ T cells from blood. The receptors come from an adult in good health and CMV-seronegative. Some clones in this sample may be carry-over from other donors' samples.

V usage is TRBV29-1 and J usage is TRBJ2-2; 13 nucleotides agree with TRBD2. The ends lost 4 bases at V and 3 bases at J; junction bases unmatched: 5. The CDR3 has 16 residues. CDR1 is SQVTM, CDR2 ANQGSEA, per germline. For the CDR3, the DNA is TGCAGCGTTGTGACTAGCGGGAGGCCCGACACCGGGGAGCTGTTTTTT. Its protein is CSVVTSGRPDTGELFF.

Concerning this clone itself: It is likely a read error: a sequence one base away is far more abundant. The CDR3 nucleotides are TGTGCCAGCAGCCCGGGACAGGGGGCTGGTGGCTACACCTTC. Its translation is CASSPGQGAGGYTF. This sequence joins TRBV5-4 and TRBJ1-2; 12 bases agree with TRBD1. J was trimmed by 7 bases and V by 4 bases; bases with no gene match: 5. The length of the CDR3 is 14 residues. Per germline, CDR1 SGHNT and CDR2 YYREEE (reference sequence).

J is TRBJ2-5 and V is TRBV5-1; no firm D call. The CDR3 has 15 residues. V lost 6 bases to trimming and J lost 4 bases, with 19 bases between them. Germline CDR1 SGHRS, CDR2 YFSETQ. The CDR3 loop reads CASNENGERGETQYF. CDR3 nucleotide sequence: TGCGCCAGCAATGAGAACGGAGAACGAGGAGAGACCCAGTACTTC.

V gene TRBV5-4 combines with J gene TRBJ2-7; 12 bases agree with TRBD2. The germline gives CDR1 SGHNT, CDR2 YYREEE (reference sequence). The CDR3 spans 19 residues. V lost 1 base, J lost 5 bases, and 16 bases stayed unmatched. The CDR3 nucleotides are TGTGCCAGCAGCTTGTTCCTAGCGGGAGGGAGTCCCATTGCCCACGAGCAGTACTTC. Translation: CASSLFLAGGSPIAHEQYF.

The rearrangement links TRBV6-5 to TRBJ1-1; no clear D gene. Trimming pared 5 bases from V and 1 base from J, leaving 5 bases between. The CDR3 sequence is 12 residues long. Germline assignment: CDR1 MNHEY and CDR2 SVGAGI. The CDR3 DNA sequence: TGTGCCAGCAGTCGGAGGAACACTGAAGCTTTCTTT. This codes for CASSRRNTEAFF.

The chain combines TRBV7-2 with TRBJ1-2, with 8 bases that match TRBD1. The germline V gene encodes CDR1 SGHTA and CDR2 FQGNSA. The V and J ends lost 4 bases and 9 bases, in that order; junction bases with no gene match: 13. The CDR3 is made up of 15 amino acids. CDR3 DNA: TGTGCCAGCAGCTCACAGGGGGAAACAGGGTTCCGCTACACCTTC. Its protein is CASSSQGETGFRYTF.

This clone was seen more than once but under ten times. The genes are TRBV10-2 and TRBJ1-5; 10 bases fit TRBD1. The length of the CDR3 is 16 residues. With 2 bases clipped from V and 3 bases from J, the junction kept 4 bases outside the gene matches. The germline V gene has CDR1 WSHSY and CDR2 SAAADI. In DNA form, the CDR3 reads TGCGCCAGCAGTGAGATGGGACAGGGGATCAATCAGCCCCAGCATTTT. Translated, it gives CASSEMGQGINQPQHF.

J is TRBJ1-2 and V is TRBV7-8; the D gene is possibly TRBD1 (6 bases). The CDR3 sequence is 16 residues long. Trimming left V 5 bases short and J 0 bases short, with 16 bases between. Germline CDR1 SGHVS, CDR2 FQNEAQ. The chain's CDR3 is CASSPQGIQSNYGYTF. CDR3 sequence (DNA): TGTGCCAGCAGCCCACAGGGAATCCAATCTAACTATGGCTACACCTTC.

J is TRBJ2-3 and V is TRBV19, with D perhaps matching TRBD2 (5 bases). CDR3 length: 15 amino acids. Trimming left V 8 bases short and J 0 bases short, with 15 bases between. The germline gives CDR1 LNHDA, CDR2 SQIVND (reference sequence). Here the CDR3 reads CASSDRGYSTDTQYF. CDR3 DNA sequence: TGTGCCAGTTCTGATCGGGGATATAGCACAGATACGCAGTATTTT.

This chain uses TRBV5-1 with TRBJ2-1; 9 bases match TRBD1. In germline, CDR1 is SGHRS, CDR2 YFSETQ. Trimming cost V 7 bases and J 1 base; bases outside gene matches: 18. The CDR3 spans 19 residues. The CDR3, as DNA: TGCGCCAGCGGCATGGGCCGGGACAGGGTATTCCGGTCCTACAATGAGCAGTTCTTC. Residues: CASGMGRDRVFRSYNEQFF.

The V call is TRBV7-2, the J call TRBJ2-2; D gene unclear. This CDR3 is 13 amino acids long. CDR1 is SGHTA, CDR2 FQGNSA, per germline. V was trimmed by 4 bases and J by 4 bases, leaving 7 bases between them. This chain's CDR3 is CASSSTPTGELFF. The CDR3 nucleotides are TGTGCCAGCAGCTCTACCCCCACCGGGGAGCTGTTTTTT.

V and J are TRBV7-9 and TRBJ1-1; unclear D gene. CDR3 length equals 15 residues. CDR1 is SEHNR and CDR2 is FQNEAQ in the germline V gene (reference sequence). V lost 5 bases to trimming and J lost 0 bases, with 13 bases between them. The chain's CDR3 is CASSPLGDLNTEAFF. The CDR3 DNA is TGTGCCAGCAGCCCCCTCGGGGATCTGAACACTGAAGCTTTCTTT.

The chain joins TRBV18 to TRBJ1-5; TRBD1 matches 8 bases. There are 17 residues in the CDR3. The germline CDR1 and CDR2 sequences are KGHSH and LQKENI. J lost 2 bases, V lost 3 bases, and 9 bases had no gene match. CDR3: CASSPNQGARGNQPQHF. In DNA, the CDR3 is TGTGCCAGCTCACCTAACCAGGGGGCGCGTGGCAATCAGCCCCAGCATTTT.

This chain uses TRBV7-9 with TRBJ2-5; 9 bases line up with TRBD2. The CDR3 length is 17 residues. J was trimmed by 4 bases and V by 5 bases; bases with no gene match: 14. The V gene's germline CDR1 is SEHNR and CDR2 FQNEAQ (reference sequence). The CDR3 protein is CASSPRGAGGLGETQYF. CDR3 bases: TGTGCCAGCAGCCCCCGGGGCGCGGGGGGGCTTGGAGAGACCCAGTACTTC. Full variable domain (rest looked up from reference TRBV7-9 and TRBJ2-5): DTGVSQNPRHKITKRGQNVTFRCDPISEHNRLYWYRQTLGQGPEFLTYFQNEAQLEKSRLLSDRFSAERPKGSFSTLEIQRTEQGDSAMYLCASSPRGAGGLGETQYFGPGTRLLVL.

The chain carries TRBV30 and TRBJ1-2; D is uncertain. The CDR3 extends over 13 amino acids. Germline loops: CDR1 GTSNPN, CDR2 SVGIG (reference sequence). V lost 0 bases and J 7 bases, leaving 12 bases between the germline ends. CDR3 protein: CAWSVGIWAGYTF. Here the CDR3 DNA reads TGTGCCTGGAGTGTAGGGATTTGGGCTGGCTACACCTTC.

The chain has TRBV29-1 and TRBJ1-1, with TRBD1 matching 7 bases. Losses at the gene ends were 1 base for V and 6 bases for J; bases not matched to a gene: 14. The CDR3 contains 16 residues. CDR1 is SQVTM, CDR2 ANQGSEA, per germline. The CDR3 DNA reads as TGCAGCGTTGAAGGCCTTTACAGGGGCCGAGGCTCTGAAGCTTTCTTT. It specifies CSVEGLYRGRGSEAFF. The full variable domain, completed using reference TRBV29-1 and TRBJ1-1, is SAVISQKPSRDICQRGTSLTIQCQVDSQVTMMFWYRQQPGQSLTLIATANQGSEATYESGFVIDKFPISRPNLTFSTLTVSNMSPEDSSIYLCSVEGLYRGRGSEAFFGQGTRLTVV.

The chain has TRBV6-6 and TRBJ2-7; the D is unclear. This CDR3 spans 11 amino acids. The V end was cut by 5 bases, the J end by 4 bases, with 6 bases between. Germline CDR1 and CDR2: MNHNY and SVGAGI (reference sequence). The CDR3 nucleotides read TGTGCCAGCAGTCAGGATTACGAGCAGTACTTC. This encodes CASSQDYEQYF.

The CDR3: CASSPPGVANEQFF. CDR3 nucleotides: TGTGCCAGCAGCCCGCCCGGGGTAGCAAATGAGCAGTTCTTC. The chain links TRBV28 to TRBJ2-1; weak D call: TRBD2 (5 bases). The ends were cut back, 6 bases at V and 7 bases at J, with 16 bases in the middle. CDR3 length: 14 residues. CDR1 is MDHEN and CDR2 is SYDVKM in the germline V gene.

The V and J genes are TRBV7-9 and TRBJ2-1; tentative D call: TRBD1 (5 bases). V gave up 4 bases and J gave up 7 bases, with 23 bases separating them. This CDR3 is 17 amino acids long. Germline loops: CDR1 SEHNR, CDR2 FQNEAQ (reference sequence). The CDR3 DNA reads TGTGCCAGCAGCTCGAAGCACAGGATGGACACACGGAATGAGCAGTTCTTC. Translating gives CASSSKHRMDTRNEQFF.

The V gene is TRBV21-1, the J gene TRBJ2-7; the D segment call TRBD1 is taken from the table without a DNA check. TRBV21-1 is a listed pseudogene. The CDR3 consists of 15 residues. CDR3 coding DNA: TGTGCCAGCAGCAAGGCTGGACAGGGCTCCTACGAGCAGTACTTC. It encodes CASSKAGQGSYEQYF.

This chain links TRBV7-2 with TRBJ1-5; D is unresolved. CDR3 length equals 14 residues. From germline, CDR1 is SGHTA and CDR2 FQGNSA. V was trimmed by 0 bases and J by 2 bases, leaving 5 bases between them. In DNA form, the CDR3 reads TGTGCCAGCAGCTTAGCCACCGGCAATCAGCCCCAGCATTTT. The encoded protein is CASSLATGNQPQHF.

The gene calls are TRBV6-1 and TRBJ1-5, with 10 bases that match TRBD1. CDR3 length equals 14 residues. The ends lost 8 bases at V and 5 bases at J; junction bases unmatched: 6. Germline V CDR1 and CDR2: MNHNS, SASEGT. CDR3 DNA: TGTGCCAGCGGGGTGACAGGGGGCGATCAGCCCCAGCATTTT. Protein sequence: CASGVTGGDQPQHF.

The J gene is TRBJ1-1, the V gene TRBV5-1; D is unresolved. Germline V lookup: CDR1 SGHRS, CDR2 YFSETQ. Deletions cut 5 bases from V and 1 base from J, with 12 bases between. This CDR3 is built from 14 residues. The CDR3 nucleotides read TGCGCCAGCAGTTTCGGTAAGGAGAACACTGAAGCTTTCTTT. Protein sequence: CASSFGKENTEAFF.

CDR3 bases: TGCGCCAGCAATCGGGACAGTGCCTACGAGCAGTACTTC. Protein: CASNRDSAYEQYF. The chain links TRBV5-1 to TRBJ2-7, with TRBD1 identical over 7 bases. V shed 6 bases, J shed 2 bases, and the junction held 5 bases outside the gene matches. Germline V gene lookup returns CDR1 SGHRS and CDR2 YFSETQ. The CDR3 has 13 amino acids.

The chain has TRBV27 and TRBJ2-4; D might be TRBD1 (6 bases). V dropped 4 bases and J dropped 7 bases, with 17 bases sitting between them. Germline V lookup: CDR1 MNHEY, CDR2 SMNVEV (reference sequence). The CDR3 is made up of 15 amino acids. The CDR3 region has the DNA TGTGCCAGCAGTTCCCCCCCGACGACAGGCAACATTCAGTACTTC. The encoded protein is CASSSPPTTGNIQYF.

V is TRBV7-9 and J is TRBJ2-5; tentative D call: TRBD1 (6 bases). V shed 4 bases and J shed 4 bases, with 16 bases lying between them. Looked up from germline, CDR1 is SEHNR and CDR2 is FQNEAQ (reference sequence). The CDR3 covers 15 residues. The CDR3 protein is CASSYRDTGLETQYF. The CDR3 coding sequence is TGTGCCAGCAGCTACCGGGACACCGGATTAGAGACCCAGTACTTC.

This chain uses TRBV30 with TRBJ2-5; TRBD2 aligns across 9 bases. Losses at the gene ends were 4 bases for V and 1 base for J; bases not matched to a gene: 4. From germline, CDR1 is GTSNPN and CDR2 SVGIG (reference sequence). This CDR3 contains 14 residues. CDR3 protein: CAWNSGRLQETQYF. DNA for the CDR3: TGTGCCTGGAATAGCGGGAGACTCCAAGAGACCCAGTACTTC.

CDR3 in DNA: TGTGCCTGGAGTTTGGGGGGGGAAGGGGATCAGCCCCAGCATTTT. Amino acids: CAWSLGGEGDQPQHF. The V and J genes are TRBV30 and TRBJ1-5; D perhaps matches TRBD1 (5 bases). Trimming shortened V by 2 bases and J by 5 bases, and 16 bases separated the two germline ends. CDR3 length equals 15 residues. Germline assignment: CDR1 GTSNPN and CDR2 SVGIG (reference sequence).

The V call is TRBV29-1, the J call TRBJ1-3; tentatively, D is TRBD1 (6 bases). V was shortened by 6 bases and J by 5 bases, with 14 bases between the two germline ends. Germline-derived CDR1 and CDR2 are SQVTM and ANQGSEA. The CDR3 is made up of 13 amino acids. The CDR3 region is CSVTGRSRNTIYF. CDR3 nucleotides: TGCAGCGTCACAGGGAGGTCGCGAAACACCATATATTTT. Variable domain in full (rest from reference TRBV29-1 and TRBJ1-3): SAVISQKPSRDICQRGTSLTIQCQVDSQVTMMFWYRQQPGQSLTLIATANQGSEATYESGFVIDKFPISRPNLTFSTLTVSNMSPEDSSIYLCSVTGRSRNTIYFGEGSWLTVV.

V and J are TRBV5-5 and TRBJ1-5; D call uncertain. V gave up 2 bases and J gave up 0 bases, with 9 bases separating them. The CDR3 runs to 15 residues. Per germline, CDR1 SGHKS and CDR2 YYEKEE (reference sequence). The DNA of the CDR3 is TGTGCCAGCAGCTTAGATGGATATAGCAATCAGCCCCAGCATTTT. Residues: CASSLDGYSNQPQHF.